This T cell receptor (beta chain) originates from a study of T cells in tumors after PD-1 blockade (dated by TCRdb to 2018 to 2020). General notes on the study: Prior checkpoint blockade, systemic immunosuppressant use, and recent radiotherapy or other anti-cancer therapy within 4 weeks were grounds for patient exclusion. Patients were treated with either pembrolizumab 200 mg every 3 weeks or cemiplimab 350 mg every 2 weeks. Some patients also continued taking vismodegib 150 mg daily during anti-PD-1 treatment. Peripheral blood samples averaged around 120,000 TCR templates (range roughly 21,000-270,000) and about 40,000 unique clonotypes. Paired single-cell RNA and TCR sequencing was done in the study on site-matched tumors from patients with BCC or SCC, both before and after anti-PD-1 therapy. To compare blood and tumor clonotypes, bulk TCR sequencing was performed on approximately eleven peripheral blood samples from a few patients. RECIST version 1.1 was the standard used to evaluate clinical response. Summary of the overall study and its limitations: Where the novel T cell clones came from was not determined, and possible sources could include lymphoid organs or rare unexpanded clones inside the tumor or in the tumor periphery. Roughly 41% of the TCR clonotypes from tumors also showed up in blood, and some novel exhausted tumor clones were present in pre-treatment blood, which suggests peripheral recruitment.

The meaning of the sample's time point label: before anti-PD-1 therapy. Genomic DNA extracted from tumor biopsies or peripheral blood was used for bulk TCRbeta sequencing, with input ranging from about 550 ng to 6,004 ng. Every patient was a poor candidate for surgical resection and had histologically proven advanced or metastatic basal or squamous cell carcinoma. Of the roughly 10 patients in the basal cell carcinoma cohort, about 8 underwent bulk tumor TCR sequencing. Deep TCRbeta sequencing was performed with the immunoSEQ platform. In the source study's methods: Only productive rearrangements were exported from the immunoSEQ Analyzer for downstream analysis. Bulk TCRbeta clonotypes were assigned T cell phenotypes by matching to single-cell RNA+TCR-seq clones sharing the same TCRbeta sequence. Using bulk TCR sequencing data, clone enrichment in tumor was calculated by dividing a clone's tumor frequency by the same clone's PBMC frequency. TCRs were grouped by GLIPH into specificity groups, defined as clusters of distinct TCRs likely recognizing common antigens via shared CDR3 motifs. TCRdb took this table from immuneACCESS and kept in-frame rearrangements with V and J called. Such tables lack part of the clones; where checked against another copy, unresolved V genes explain under half of the gap, and the rest is unexplained. The V and J calls and the clone size are those of that table, but D and trimming were determined from the DNA. This sample lists some 20,000 clones; roughly 73% were detected once. 20% to 30% of the sample rests with the top ten.

This clone has just one count. Its antigen is still unknown. Base qualities are not provided; no much larger clone lies one nucleotide away. CDR1 and CDR2, looked up from the germline V gene, are SGHTA and FQGNSA. The V end loses 1 base and the J end loses 8 bases, and a stretch of 12 bases separates them. The CDR3 spans 14 residues, from the cysteine through the phenylalanine. The retained sequence is limited to the CDR3, 42 bases, with the frame set at the first base. The rearrangement joined TRBV7-2 to TRBJ2-1, with the D call perhaps TRBD1 or TRBD2, each one matching 5 bases. The sequences come from PBMCs, collected before anti-PD-1 treatment. The sequence derives from a human donor with basal cell carcinoma. The CDR3 has the sequence CASSLDLGEHEQFF. Here is the DNA: TGTGCCAGCAGCTTAGATTTGGGGGAGCATGAGCAGTTCTTC.